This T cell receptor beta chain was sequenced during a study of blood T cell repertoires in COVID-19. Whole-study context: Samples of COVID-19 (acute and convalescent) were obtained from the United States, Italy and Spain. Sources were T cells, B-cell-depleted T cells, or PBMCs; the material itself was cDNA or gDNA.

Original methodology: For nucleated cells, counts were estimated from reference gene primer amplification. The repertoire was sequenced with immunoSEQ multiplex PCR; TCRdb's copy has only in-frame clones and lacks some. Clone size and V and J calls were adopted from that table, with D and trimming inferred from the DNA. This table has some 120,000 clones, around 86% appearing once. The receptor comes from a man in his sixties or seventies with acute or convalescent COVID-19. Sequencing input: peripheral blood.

The CDR3 region has the DNA TGCGCCAGCAGCTTGGAGAGAGCTAATGAAAAACTGTTTTTT. This translates into CASSLERANEKLFF. The rearrangement uses TRBV5-1 and TRBJ1-4, with no clear D. The CDR3 runs to 14 residues. The V and J ends lost 0 bases and 3 bases respectively, with 6 bases between them. In germline, CDR1 is SGHRS, CDR2 YFSETQ.